The rows below give T cell receptor beta chains drawn from one sample of a study of T cells in Graves' hyperthyroidism and ophthalmopathy. TCRdb re-analysed the multiplex PCR reads in MiXCR, keeping a single row per CDR3 protein. The sample lists more than 600,000 distinct CDR3 sequences, about a sixth occurring once. Sequences were obtained from blood. These receptors were collected from a man between 18 and 29 years old with Graves' hyperthyroidism. CDR3s include the opening cysteine and the closing phenylalanine or tryptophan. The D gene is left open where the match is weak. Clone size is not always given. Where it is, it says once, few, many or a class for expanded clones.

>TRBV4-1|NA|NA|TRBJ2-7
TGCGCCAGCAGCCAAGAATGGGCGGATACGAAAACCTACGAGCAGTACTTC
CASSQEWADTKTYEQYF
>TRBV20-1|few|NA|TRBJ2-7
TGCAGTGCTACAGGTGGGGGACTCGAGCAGTACTTC
CSATGGGLEQYF
>TRBV4-2|few|TRBD2|TRBJ2-1
TGTGCCAGCAGCCAAGTTCACTCCCCAGCGGGGATGTACGATGAGCAGTTCTTC
CASSQVHSPAGMYDEQFF
>TRBV10-3|many|NA|TRBJ1-5
TGTGCCATCAGCGCTACAGGGAGCAGAGATCAGCCCCAGCATTTT
CAISATGSRDQPQHF
>TRBV6-1|few|NA|TRBJ1-5
TGTGCCAGCAGATCCACGGTCAATCAGCCCCAGCATTTT
CASRSTVNQPQHF
>TRBV6-1|few|TRBD1|TRBJ2-2
TGTGCCAGCAGTTACAGGACAGGGGGCGCCGCCGGGGAGCTGTTTTTT
CASSYRTGGAAGELFF
>TRBV7-9|few|NA|TRBJ1-5
TGTGCCAGCAGCCCTTGGGAGGGGGGGGTTCAGCCCCAGCATTTT
CASSPWEGGVQPQHF
>TRBV7-6|few|TRBD2|TRBJ2-3
TGTGCCAGCAGCTCCCGACTAGCGGGAGCAGGGAGCACAGATACGCAGTATTTT
CASSSRLAGAGSTDTQYF
>TRBV12-3/TRBV12-4|many|TRBD1|TRBJ2-7
TGTGCCAGCAGTCTAACGGACAGGAGCTCCTACGAGCAGTACTTC
CASSLTDRSSYEQYF
>TRBV28|many|NA|TRBJ2-7
TGTGCCAGCAGTATCAGCTACGAGCAGTACTTC
CASSISYEQYF
>TRBV10-3|many|TRBD1|TRBJ2-7
TGTGCCATCACCAGGGACAGGTGGTCACACGAGCAGTACTTC
CAITRDRWSHEQYF
>TRBV28|many|NA|TRBJ2-7
TGTGCCAGCAGTAACGGCAGGGGAGCCCACGAGCAGTACTTC
CASSNGRGAHEQYF
>TRBV6-8|many|TRBD1|TRBJ2-1
TGTGCCAGCAGGGGGACAGACTTTTCCTACAATGGGCAGTTCTTC
CASRGTDFSYNGQFF
>TRBV28|NA|TRBD1|TRBJ1-2
TGTGCCAGCAGCCGCGGACAGGGAATCTATGGCTACACCTTC
CASSRGQGIYGYTF
>TRBV6-6|many|NA|TRBJ2-1
TGTGCCAGCAGTTACCTCCTCGACAGGGAGCAGTTCTTC
CASSYLLDREQFF
>TRBV28|NA|TRBD1|TRBJ2-7
TGTGCCAGCAGGGGGACAGGGGTTGGATACGAGCAGTACTTC
CASRGTGVGYEQYF
>TRBV7-9|NA|NA|TRBJ2-3
TGTGCCAGCAGCTTAGTCACGGGAGATACGCAGTATTTT
CASSLVTGDTQYF
>TRBV11-2|NA|NA|TRBJ2-1
TGTGCCAGCAGCTTAGGTGCTTACAATGAGCAGCTCTTC
CASSLGAYNEQLF
>TRBV7-9|few|NA|TRBJ2-1
TGTGCCACCCTCGAGGGACCTGTCCGGTCCTACAATGAGCAGTTCTTC
CATLEGPVRSYNEQFF
>TRBV5-5|many|NA|TRBJ1-6
TGTGCCAGCTTCCGGACCACCCCCTATAATTCACCCCTCCACTTT
CASFRTTPYNSPLHF
>TRBV5-5|many|NA|TRBJ1-1
TGTGCCAGCAGCTGGGGTACACGGGCGCCTGCTGAAGCTTTCTTT
CASSWGTRAPAEAFF
>TRBV28|many|NA|TRBJ2-1
TGTGCCAGCAGTTTGAGGATTAATGAGCAGTTCTTC
CASSLRINEQFF
>TRBV19|NA|NA|TRBJ2-1
TGTGCCAGTAGTATGACCAATGAGCAGTTCTTC
CASSMTNEQFF
>TRBV20-1|few|NA|TRBJ2-7
TGCAGTGCTAGAGATAAGGAGAAGGCCTACGAGCAGTACTTC
CSARDKEKAYEQYF
>TRBV19|NA|NA|TRBJ2-3
TGTGCCAGTAGTGATCCCCCCGACGGGTCAGATACGCAGTATTTT
CASSDPPDGSDTQYF
>TRBV27|many|NA|TRBJ1-1
TGTGCCAGCAGTTTAGGAAGGGGTCACACTGAAGCTTTCTTT
CASSLGRGHTEAFF
>TRBV30|many|NA|TRBJ1-5
TGTGCCTGGAGCGACGGGAGGGGCCATCAGCCCCAGCATTTT
CAWSDGRGHQPQHF
>TRBV28|NA|NA|TRBJ1-6
TGTGCCAGCGAAGCCGTCGGGGGGTATTATAATTCACCCCTCCACTTT
CASEAVGGYYNSPLHF
>TRBV20-1|many|NA|TRBJ2-5
TGCAGTGCTAGAGCTCCTGGGAAGGGGGGTGAGACCCAGTACTTC
CSARAPGKGGETQYF
>TRBV25-1|NA|NA|TRBJ1-4
TGTGCCAGCAGTGATCAACAGTCTCCTAAGGAAAAACTGTTTTTT
CASSDQQSPKEKLFF
>TRBV28|many|NA|TRBJ2-7
TGTGCCAGCTTCGTCACCTACGAGCAGTACTTC
CASFVTYEQYF
>TRBV2|many|TRBD1|TRBJ1-2
TGTGCCAGCAGTCCCCGGGACAGCTATGGCTACACCTTC
CASSPRDSYGYTF